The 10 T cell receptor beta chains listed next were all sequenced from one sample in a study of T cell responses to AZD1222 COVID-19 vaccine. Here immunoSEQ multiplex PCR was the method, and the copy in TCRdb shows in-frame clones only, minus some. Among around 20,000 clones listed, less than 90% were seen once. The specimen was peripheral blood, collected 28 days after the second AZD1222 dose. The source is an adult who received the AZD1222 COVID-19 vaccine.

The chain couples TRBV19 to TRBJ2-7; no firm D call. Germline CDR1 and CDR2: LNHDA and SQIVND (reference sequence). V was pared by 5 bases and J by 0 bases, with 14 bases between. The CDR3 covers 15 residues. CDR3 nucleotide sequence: TGTGCCAGTAGTCGCCGCGACATTAACTCCTACGAGCAGTACTTC. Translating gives CASSRRDINSYEQYF.

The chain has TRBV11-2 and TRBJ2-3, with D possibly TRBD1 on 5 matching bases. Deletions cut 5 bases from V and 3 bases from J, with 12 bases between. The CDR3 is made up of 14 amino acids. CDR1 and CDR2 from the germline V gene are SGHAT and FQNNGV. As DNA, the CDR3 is TGTGCCAGCAGCCCACGGACAAGGACAGATACGCAGTATTTT. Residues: CASSPRTRTDTQYF.

The CDR3 loop reads CSASWSSVPDTQYF. The CDR3 nucleotides are TGCAGTGCTAGTTGGTCTAGCGTACCAGATACGCAGTATTTT. This rearrangement joins TRBV20-1 to TRBJ2-3; D is perhaps TRBD2 (6 bases). The V gene lost 3 bases and the J gene lost 4 bases, with 14 bases spanning the gap. The CDR3 spans 14 residues. The germline V gene encodes CDR1 DFQATT and CDR2 SNEGSKA (reference sequence).

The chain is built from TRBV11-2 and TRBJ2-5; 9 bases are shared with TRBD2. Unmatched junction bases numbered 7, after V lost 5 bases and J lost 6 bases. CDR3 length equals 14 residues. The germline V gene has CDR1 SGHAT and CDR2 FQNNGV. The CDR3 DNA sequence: TGTGCCAGCAGCGTTAGCGGGAGCGGTCAGACCCAGTACTTC. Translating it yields CASSVSGSGQTQYF.

CDR3 sequence reads: CATRDRDSPLHF. The CDR3 DNA sequence: TGTGCCACCCGGGACAGGGATTCACCCCTCCACTTT. The chain combines TRBV6-5 with TRBJ1-6, with 9 nucleotides matching TRBD1. This CDR3 is 12 amino acids long. Germline-derived CDR1 and CDR2 are MNHEY and SVGAGI. The trim removed 10 bases at V and 8 bases at J, leaving 3 bases unmatched.

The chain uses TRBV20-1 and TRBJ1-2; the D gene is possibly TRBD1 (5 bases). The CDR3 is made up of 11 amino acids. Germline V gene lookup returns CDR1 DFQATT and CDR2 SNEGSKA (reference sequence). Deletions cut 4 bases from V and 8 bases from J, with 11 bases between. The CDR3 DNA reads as TGCAGTGCTACAGGGTCGGTAGGCTACACCTTC. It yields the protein CSATGSVGYTF.

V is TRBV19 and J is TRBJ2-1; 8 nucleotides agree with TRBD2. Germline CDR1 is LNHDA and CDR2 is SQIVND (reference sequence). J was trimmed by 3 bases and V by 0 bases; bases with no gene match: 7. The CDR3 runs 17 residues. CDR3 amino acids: CASSIDLLAGDYNEQFF. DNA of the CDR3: TGTGCCAGTAGTATAGATCTCCTAGCGGGTGACTACAATGAGCAGTTCTTC.

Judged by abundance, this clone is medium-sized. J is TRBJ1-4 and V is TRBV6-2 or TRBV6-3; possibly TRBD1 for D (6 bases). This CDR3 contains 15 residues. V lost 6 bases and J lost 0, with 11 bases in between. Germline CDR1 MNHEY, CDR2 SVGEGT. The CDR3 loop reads CASSRPGATNEKLFF. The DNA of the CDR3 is TGTGCCAGCAGCCGACCAGGGGCAACTAATGAAAAACTGTTTTTT.

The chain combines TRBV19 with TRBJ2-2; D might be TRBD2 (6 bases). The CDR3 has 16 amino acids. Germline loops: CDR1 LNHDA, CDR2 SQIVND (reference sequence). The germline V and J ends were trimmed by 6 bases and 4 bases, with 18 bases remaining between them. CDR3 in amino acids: CASRWGSWEATGELFF. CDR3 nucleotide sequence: TGTGCCAGTAGGTGGGGTAGCTGGGAGGCCACCGGGGAGCTGTTTTTT.

The CDR3 DNA sequence: TGTGCCACCAGTGATCCTTACAGGGACTCTGGGGCCAACGTCCTGACTTTC. This codes for CATSDPYRDSGANVLTF. The chain has TRBV24-1 and TRBJ2-6; D possibly corresponds to TRBD1 (6 bases). CDR3 size: 17 residues. The germline V gene encodes CDR1 KGHDR and CDR2 SFDVKD. The V end lost 3 bases, the J end lost 0 bases, and 11 bases lay between the germline ends.